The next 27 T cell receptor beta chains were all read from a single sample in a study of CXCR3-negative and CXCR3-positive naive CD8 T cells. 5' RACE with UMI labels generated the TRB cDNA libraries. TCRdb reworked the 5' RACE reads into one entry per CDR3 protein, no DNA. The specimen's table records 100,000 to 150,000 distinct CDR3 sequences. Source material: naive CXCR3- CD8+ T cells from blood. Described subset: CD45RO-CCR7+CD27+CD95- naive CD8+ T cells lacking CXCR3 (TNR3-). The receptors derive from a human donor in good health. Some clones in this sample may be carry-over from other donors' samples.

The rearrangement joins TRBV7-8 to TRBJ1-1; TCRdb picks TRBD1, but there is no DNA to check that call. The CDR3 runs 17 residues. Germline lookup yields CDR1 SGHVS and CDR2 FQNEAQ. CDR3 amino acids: CASSLGRTGGANTEAFF.

The CDR3 reads CASSQWRETRLLDRANQTYEQYF. The chain joins TRBV18 to TRBJ2-7; without DNA, the TCRdb call of TRBD2 cannot be checked. The germline V gene has CDR1 KGHSH and CDR2 LQKENI. The CDR3 length is 23 residues.

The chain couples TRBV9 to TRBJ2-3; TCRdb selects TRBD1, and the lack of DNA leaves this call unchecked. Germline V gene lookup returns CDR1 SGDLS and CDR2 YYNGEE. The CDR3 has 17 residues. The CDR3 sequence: CASSVEGTGGITDTQYF.

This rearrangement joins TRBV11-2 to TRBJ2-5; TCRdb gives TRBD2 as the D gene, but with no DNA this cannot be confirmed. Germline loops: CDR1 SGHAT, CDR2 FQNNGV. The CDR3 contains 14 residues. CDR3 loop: CASSSTGTKETQYF.

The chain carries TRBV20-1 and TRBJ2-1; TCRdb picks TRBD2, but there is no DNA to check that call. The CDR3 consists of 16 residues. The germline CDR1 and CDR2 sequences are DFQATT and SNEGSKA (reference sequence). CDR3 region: CSAKPSSGGSYNEQFF.

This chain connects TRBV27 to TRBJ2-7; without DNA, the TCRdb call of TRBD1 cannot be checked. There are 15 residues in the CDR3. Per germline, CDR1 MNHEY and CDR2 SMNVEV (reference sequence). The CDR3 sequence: CASSLELGRGYEQYF.

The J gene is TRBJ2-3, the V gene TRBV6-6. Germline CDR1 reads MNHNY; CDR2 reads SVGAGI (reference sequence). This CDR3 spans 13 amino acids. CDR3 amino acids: CASSLDSPDTQYF.

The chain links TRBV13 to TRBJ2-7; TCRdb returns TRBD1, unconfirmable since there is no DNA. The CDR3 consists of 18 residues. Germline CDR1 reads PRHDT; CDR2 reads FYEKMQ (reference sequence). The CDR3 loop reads CASSPTTVMGRAHYEQYF. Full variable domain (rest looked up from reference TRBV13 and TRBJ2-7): AAGVIQSPRHLIKEKRETATLKCYPIPRHDTVYWYQQGPGQDPQFLISFYEKMQSDKGSIPDRFSAQQFSDYHSELNMSSLELGDSALYFCASSPTTVMGRAHYEQYFGPGTRLTVT.

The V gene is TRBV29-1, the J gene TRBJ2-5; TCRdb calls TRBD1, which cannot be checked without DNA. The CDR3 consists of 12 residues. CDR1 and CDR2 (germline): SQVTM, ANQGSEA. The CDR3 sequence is CSVGGEGETQYF.

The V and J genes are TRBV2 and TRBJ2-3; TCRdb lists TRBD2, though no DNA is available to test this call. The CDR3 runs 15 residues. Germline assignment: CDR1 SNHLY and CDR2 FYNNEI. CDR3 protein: CASSPLAGGRDTQYF.

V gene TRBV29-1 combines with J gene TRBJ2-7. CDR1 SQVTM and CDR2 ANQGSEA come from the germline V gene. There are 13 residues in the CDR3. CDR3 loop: CSVLSGRAYEQYF.

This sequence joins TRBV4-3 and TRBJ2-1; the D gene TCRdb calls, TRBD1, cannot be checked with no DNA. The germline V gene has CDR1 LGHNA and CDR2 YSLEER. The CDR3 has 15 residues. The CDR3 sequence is CASSQRQGARNEQFF.

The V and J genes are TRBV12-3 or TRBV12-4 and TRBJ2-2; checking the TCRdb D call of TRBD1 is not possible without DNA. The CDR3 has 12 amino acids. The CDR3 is CASSRVSGELFF.

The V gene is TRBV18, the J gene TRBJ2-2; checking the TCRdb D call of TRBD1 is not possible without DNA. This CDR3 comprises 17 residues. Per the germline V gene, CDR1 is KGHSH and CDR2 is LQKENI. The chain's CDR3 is CASTTADGAYYTGELFF. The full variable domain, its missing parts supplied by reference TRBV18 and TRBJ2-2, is NAGVMQNPRHLVRRRGQEARLRCSPMKGHSHVYWYRQLPEEGLKFMVYLQKENIIDESGMPKERFSAEFPKEGPSILRIQQVVRGDSAAYFCASTTADGAYYTGELFFGEGSRLTVL.

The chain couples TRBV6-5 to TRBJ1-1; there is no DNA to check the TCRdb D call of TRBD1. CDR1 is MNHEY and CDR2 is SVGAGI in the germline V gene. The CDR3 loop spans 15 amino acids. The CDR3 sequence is CASSPVGTPNTEAFF.

CDR3 sequence reads: CAISESTSRRRTDTQYF. The V call is TRBV10-3, the J call TRBJ2-3. Germline CDR1 is ENHRY and CDR2 is SYGVKD. CDR3 length: 17 residues.

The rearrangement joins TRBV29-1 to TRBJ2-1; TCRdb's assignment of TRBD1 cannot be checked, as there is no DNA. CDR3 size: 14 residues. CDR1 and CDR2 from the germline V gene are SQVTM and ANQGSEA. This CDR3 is CSVEGDRGGGEQFF.

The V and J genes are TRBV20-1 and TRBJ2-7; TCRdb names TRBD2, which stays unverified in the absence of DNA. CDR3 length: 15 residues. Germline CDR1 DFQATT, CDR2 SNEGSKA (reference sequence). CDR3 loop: CSAKSRRGRSYEQYF.

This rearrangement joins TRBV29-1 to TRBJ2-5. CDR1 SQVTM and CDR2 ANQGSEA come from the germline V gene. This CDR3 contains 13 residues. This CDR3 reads CSVEEGWSRTQYF.

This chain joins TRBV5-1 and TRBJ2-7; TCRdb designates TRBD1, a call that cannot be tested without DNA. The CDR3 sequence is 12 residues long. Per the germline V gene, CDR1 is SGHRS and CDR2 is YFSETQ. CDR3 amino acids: CASSLQGAVQYF.

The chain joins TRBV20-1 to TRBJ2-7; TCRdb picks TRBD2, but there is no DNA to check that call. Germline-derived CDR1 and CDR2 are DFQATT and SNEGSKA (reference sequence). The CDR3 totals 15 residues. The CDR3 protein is CSARPLAGASYEQYF.

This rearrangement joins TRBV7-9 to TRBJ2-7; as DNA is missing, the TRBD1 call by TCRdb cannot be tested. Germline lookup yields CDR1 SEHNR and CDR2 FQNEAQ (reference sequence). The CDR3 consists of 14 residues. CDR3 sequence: CASSGTGTTYEQYF.

Here the CDR3 reads CASAAPVGYEQYF. This rearrangement joins TRBV7-9 to TRBJ2-7; the D gene TCRdb calls, TRBD2, cannot be checked with no DNA. Germline CDR1 reads SEHNR; CDR2 reads FQNEAQ (reference sequence). The CDR3 consists of 13 residues.

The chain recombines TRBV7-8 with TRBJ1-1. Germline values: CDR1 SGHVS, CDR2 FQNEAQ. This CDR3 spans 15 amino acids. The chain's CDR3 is CASSLAYVVNTEAFF.

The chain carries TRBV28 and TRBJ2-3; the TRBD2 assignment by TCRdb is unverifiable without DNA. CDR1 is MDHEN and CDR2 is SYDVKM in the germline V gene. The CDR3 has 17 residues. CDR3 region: CASSPRLAGGLTDTQYF.

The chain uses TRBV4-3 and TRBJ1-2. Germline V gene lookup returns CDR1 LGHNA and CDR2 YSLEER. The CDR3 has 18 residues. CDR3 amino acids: CASSQEILFWDLDYGYTF.

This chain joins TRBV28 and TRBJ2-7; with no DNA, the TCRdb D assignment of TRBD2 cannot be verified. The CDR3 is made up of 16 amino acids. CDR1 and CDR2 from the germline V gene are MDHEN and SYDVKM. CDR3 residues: CASSLSPQRGSYEQYF.